This is a list of T cell receptor beta chains from one sample in a study of regulatory T cells in long-lasting Graves disease. TCRdb independently ran MiXCR on the multiplex PCR reads; one entry per CDR3 protein. The profile shows around 500,000 distinct CDR3 sequences, roughly 20% of them singletons. Source: peripheral blood mononuclear cells (PBMCs), taken when the disease was refractory, from a patient treated with antithyroid drugs. The receptors were gathered from a female donor with Graves disease. Each CDR3 is given without its conserved first and last residue. Fields, in order: J gene, V gene, CDR3 protein.

>TRBJ2-7|TRBV29-1
SVNIQGVGYEQY
>TRBJ1-1|TRBV5-1
ASSSGAYTEAF
>TRBJ2-2|TRBV6-2/TRBV6-3
ASSYGAGELF
>TRBJ2-7|TRBV25-1
ASSLPGTGPEQY
>TRBJ2-5|TRBV18
ASSPRDRGLRETQY
>TRBJ1-5|TRBV9
ASSVGSNQPQH
>TRBJ1-2|TRBV5-1
ASSPDSNYGYT
>TRBJ2-7|TRBV6-1
ASRASGGTYEQY
>TRBJ2-7|TRBV7-2
ASSLDTGVYEQY
>TRBJ1-1|TRBV15
ATLGLNTEAF
>TRBJ1-1|TRBV6-1
ASTRLGEGRTEAF
>TRBJ1-1|TRBV19
ASSWRGNTEAF
>TRBJ1-5|TRBV15
ATSRGRTGGGSSQPQH
>TRBJ1-1|TRBV6-1
ATGGRGNTEAF
>TRBJ2-2|TRBV20-1
SASGPNTGEPF
>TRBJ2-1|TRBV6-2/TRBV6-3
ASRDSGSLYNEQF
>TRBJ2-2|TRBV24-1
ATSWGGGTGELF
>TRBJ2-3|TRBV28
ASSFSGSGDTQY
>TRBJ1-2|TRBV18
ASSPVQGGYGYT
>TRBJ1-6|TRBV4-1
ASSSVQGISPLH
>TRBJ1-2|TRBV19
ASSIFGSDYGYT
>TRBJ1-1|TRBV7-3
ASSLTVYTEAF
>TRBJ1-2|TRBV18
ASSPQHGQVGIYGYT
>TRBJ1-6|TRBV27
ASRPGTGHSPLH
>TRBJ1-1|TRBV6-5
ASSFLTGPTEAF
>TRBJ1-2|TRBV3-1
ASSRDRVMAGYT
>TRBJ2-5|TRBV9
ASSFGTSGSETQY